This entry features one T cell receptor beta chain sequence. The table came from immunoSEQ multiplex PCR; TCRdb's copy has only in-frame clones and leaves some out. This sample carries about 100,000 clones, approximately 90% of them seen once, and the ten largest clones take about 6.8%. This entry is derived from a study of blood T cell repertoires in COVID-19. The CDR3 covers 16 residues. V shed 8 bases and J 5 bases; nucleotides not matched to a gene: 15. Germline V gene lookup returns CDR1 SNHLY and CDR2 FYNNEI. The TCR sequence derives from a man in his forties or fifties with active or convalescent COVID-19. The specimen sequenced was peripheral blood. The J gene is TRBJ1-5, the V gene TRBV2; 7 nucleotides line up with TRBD1. The DNA for the CDR3 is TGTGCCAGCCAACCTAGATACCAGGGGGTAGATCAGCCCCAGCATTTT. Translated, it gives CASQPRYQGVDQPQHF.